A single sample gave rise to the 25 T cell receptor beta chains below, sequenced in a study of shared clonotypes between healthy human individuals. Only in-frame clones appear in the TCRdb table, and some are missing; sequencing was by immunoSEQ multiplex PCR. The sample yields about 2.1 million clones, around 93% seen once. Selected positively for CCR7 and CD45RO-negative, naive CD8 cells excluded terminally differentiated effector memory CD45RA+ cells. The specimen was naive CD8+ T cells from PBMCs. All receptors come from a man younger than 35 in good health. Some clones in this sample may be carry-over from other donors' samples.

The chain joins TRBV28 to TRBJ2-1; 10 bases agree with TRBD1. Germline V lookup: CDR1 MDHEN, CDR2 SYDVKM. V was pared by 11 bases and J by 6 bases, with 10 bases of the junction left unmatched. The CDR3 is 14 residues long. DNA of the CDR3: TGTGCCGCCCAGGACAGGGGGTCATCCAATGAGCAGTTCTTC. Translation gives CAAQDRGSSNEQFF.

The chain couples TRBV13 to TRBJ1-5, with D possibly matching TRBD1 (6 bases). CDR3 size: 19 residues. V lost 4 bases and J lost 0, with 22 bases in between. Germline V gene data show CDR1 as PRHDT and CDR2 as FYEKMQ (reference sequence). CDR3 sequence: CASSSPGHTPLCSNQPQHF. CDR3 DNA: TGTGCCAGCAGCTCTCCGGGACATACCCCACTGTGTAGCAATCAGCCCCAGCATTTT.

The J gene is TRBJ2-3, the V gene TRBV11-2; D may be TRBD2 (6 bases). This CDR3 has 17 residues. The germline V gene encodes CDR1 SGHAT and CDR2 FQNNGV. The V and J ends lost 0 bases and 5 bases respectively, with 18 bases between them. The CDR3, as DNA: TGTGCCAGCAGCTTAGATCTATATACGACTAGTGGAGATACGCAGTATTTT. Its translation: CASSLDLYTTSGDTQYF.

This clone was recorded only once. V is TRBV5-1 and J is TRBJ2-6, with D possibly being TRBD1 or TRBD2 (5 bases each). The CDR3 is made up of 18 amino acids. The V gene lost 1 base and the J gene lost 0 bases, with 14 bases spanning the gap. The germline V gene has CDR1 SGHRS and CDR2 YFSETQ. For the CDR3, the DNA is TGCGCCAGCAGCTTGTTTTTGGGGACCTACTCTGGGGCCAACGTCCTGACTTTC. Its translation: CASSLFLGTYSGANVLTF.

Turning to this clone: The junction does not match germline at one end; this may be a read error. This chain connects TRBV5-1 to TRBJ2-7; 9 positions match TRBD1. CDR1 SGHRS and CDR2 YFSETQ come from the germline V gene. This CDR3 comprises 14 residues. The CDR3 loop reads CASRLDRGSYEQYF. The CDR3 bases are TGCGCCAGCAGATTGGACAGGGGATCCTACGAGCAGTACTTC.

The chain combines TRBV6-6 with TRBJ1-3; D remains unclear. Germline V gene data show CDR1 as MNHNY and CDR2 as SVGAGI (reference sequence). CDR3 length: 16 amino acids. V dropped 1 base and J dropped 0 bases, with 10 bases sitting between them. The CDR3: CASSYFTASSGNTIYF. The CDR3 DNA is TGTGCCAGCAGTTACTTTACAGCGAGCTCTGGAAACACCATATATTTT.

This clone came up once. The chain couples TRBV5-4 to TRBJ2-7, with TRBD1 identical over 10 bases. The V and J ends lost 0 bases and 6 bases, in that order; junction bases with no gene match: 9. The CDR3 is 16 amino acids. Germline assignment: CDR1 SGHNT and CDR2 YYREEE (reference sequence). The chain's CDR3 is CASSLDLGTGVSEQYF. DNA of the CDR3: TGTGCCAGCAGCTTGGATCTAGGGACAGGGGTGTCCGAGCAGTACTTC.

The chain has TRBV18 and TRBJ2-1, with 8 bases lining up with TRBD2. J was trimmed by 5 bases and V by 0 bases; bases with no gene match: 6. The CDR3 contains 16 residues. Germline CDR1 reads KGHSH; CDR2 reads LQKENI. The CDR3 region is CASSPPREGRDNEQFF. CDR3 nucleotides: TGTGCCAGCTCACCACCCCGGGAGGGCCGGGACAATGAGCAGTTCTTC. The variable domain in full, completed from reference TRBV18 and TRBJ2-1, reads NAGVMQNPRHLVRRRGQEARLRCSPMKGHSHVYWYRQLPEEGLKFMVYLQKENIIDESGMPKERFSAEFPKEGPSILRIQQVVRGDSAAYFCASSPPREGRDNEQFFGPGTRLTVL.

The chain uses TRBV7-3 and TRBJ2-7; D may correspond to TRBD1 or TRBD2 (5 bases each). Trimming pared 0 bases from V and 2 bases from J, leaving 17 bases between. CDR1 is SGHTA and CDR2 is FQGTGA in the germline V gene. The CDR3 sequence is 17 residues long. Here the CDR3 reads CASSLTSPREFTYEQYF. CDR3 DNA: TGTGCCAGCAGCTTAACTTCCCCCAGGGAGTTTACCTACGAGCAGTACTTC.

V is TRBV6-5 and J is TRBJ1-2; TRBD1 matches 10 bases. This CDR3 spans 15 amino acids. The V gene end was trimmed by 5 bases and the J gene end by 1 base; junction bases not matched to a gene: 4. Germline V gene lookup returns CDR1 MNHEY and CDR2 SVGAGI. Here the CDR3 reads CASSGDRGFNYGYTF. In nucleotides, the CDR3 is TGTGCCAGCAGTGGGGACAGGGGCTTTAACTATGGCTACACCTTC.

CDR3 coding DNA: TGTGCCAGCAGCTCGGGAGTGGAGAGAATTAAAGAGACCCAGTACTTC. Its protein product is CASSSGVERIKETQYF. This chain connects TRBV5-6 to TRBJ2-5; a weak D match, TRBD2 (6 bases). Trimming removed 3 bases at V and 3 bases at J, with 18 bases between. The CDR3 spans 16 residues. The germline CDR1 and CDR2 sequences are SGHDT and YYEEEE.

This clone appeared a few times. Other nucleotide sequences in the sample specify the same CDR3. The chain is built from TRBV29-1 and TRBJ1-1; D gene ambiguous. Germline CDR1 SQVTM, CDR2 ANQGSEA. V was shortened by 1 base and J by 4 bases, with 1 base between the two germline ends. The CDR3 spans 10 residues. CDR3 DNA sequence: TGCAGCGTTGAAGGCACTGAAGCTTTCTTT. Amino acid sequence: CSVEGTEAFF.

The chain links TRBV5-6 to TRBJ2-2; TRBD2 matches 15 bases. The length of the CDR3 is 16 residues. The germline CDR1 and CDR2 sequences are SGHDT and YYEEEE. The trim removed 4 bases at V and 8 bases at J, leaving 6 bases unmatched. The CDR3 DNA follows: TGTGCCAGCAGCGAGGGGACTAGCGGGAGGATAGGGGAGCTGTTTTTT. This gives the protein CASSEGTSGRIGELFF. Together with reference TRBV5-6 and TRBJ2-2, the CDR3 gives the full variable domain: DAGVTQSPTHLIKTRGQQVTLRCSPKSGHDTVSWYQQALGQGPQFIFQYYEEEERQRGNFPDRFSGHQFPNYSSELNVNALLLGDSALYLCASSEGTSGRIGELFFGEGSRLTVL.

The chain uses TRBV5-4 and TRBJ1-1, with D perhaps TRBD1 (5 bases). Germline V gene data show CDR1 as SGHNT and CDR2 as YYREEE (reference sequence). The CDR3 spans 12 residues. Trimming left V 5 bases short and J 5 bases short, with 10 bases between. The CDR3 region is CASRGPGTEAFF. CDR3 DNA sequence: TGTGCCAGCAGGGGGCCCGGAACTGAAGCTTTCTTT.

The chain carries TRBV9 and TRBJ1-5, with a tentative D call TRBD1 (5 bases). The CDR3 has 15 residues. The ends were cut back, 4 bases at V and 2 bases at J, with 13 bases in the middle. The germline gives CDR1 SGDLS, CDR2 YYNGEE. CDR3 sequence: CASSQFPTGNQPQHF. The CDR3 DNA reads as TGTGCCAGCAGCCAATTTCCGACAGGCAATCAGCCCCAGCATTTT. Using reference TRBV9 and TRBJ1-5 for the parts outside the CDR3, the full variable domain is DSGVTQTPKHLITATGQRVTLRCSPRSGDLSVYWYQQSLDQGLQFLIQYYNGEERAKGNILERFSAQQFPDLHSELNLSSLELGDSALYFCASSQFPTGNQPQHFGDGTRLSIL.

CDR3 DNA: TGTGCCAGCAGTAAAACAGATACGCAGTATTTT. Amino acid sequence: CASSKTDTQYF. This rearrangement joins TRBV6-6 to TRBJ2-3; no reliable D call. Germline-derived CDR1 and CDR2 are MNHNY and SVGAGI (reference sequence). This CDR3 is built from 11 residues. Trimming removed 5 bases at V and 3 bases at J, with 3 bases between.

The chain has TRBV29-1 and TRBJ2-1; 10 bases fit TRBD1. The CDR3 contains 14 residues. Germline lookup yields CDR1 SQVTM and CDR2 ANQGSEA. With V trimmed by 7 bases and J by 3 bases, 6 bases remained unmatched. CDR3 DNA sequence: TGCAGCGGCCGGACAGGGGGTTTCTACAATGAGCAGTTCTTC. Translating gives CSGRTGGFYNEQFF.

The chain employs TRBV25-1 and TRBJ2-5, with 7 positions matching TRBD1. The CDR3 covers 14 residues. Trimming cost V 4 bases and J 1 base; bases outside gene matches: 3. Germline V gene lookup returns CDR1 MGHDK and CDR2 SYGVNS. As DNA, the CDR3 is TGTGCCAGCAGTGCCCGGGACAGCCAAGAGACCCAGTACTTC. Translation gives CASSARDSQETQYF.

This rearrangement joins TRBV30 to TRBJ1-2, with 9 bases matching TRBD1. With V trimmed by 1 base and J by 4 bases, 7 bases remained unmatched. CDR3 length: 15 amino acids. The germline V gene has CDR1 GTSNPN and CDR2 SVGIG (reference sequence). This chain's CDR3 is CAWSGRGQGPYGYTF. The CDR3 coding sequence is TGTGCCTGGAGTGGAAGGGGACAGGGCCCCTATGGCTACACCTTC.

The genes are TRBV5-1 and TRBJ1-2; D is perhaps TRBD1 (5 bases). Trimming took 0 bases from V and 7 from J, leaving 16 bases between them. From germline, CDR1 is SGHRS and CDR2 YFSETQ. The length of the CDR3 is 15 residues. The DNA of the CDR3 is TGCGCCAGCAGCTTGGCGTCCCAGGGAAGTCGTGGCTACACCTTC. Translated, it gives CASSLASQGSRGYTF.

The rearrangement links TRBV7-9 to TRBJ2-7; perhaps TRBD2 as D (6 bases). V lost 4 bases, J lost 2 bases, and 12 bases lay in between. CDR1 and CDR2 (germline): SEHNR, FQNEAQ (reference sequence). CDR3 length: 14 residues. The CDR3 region is CASSSRDFAYEQYF. The CDR3 nucleotides are TGTGCCAGCAGCTCCCGGGACTTCGCCTACGAGCAGTACTTC.

V usage is TRBV9 and J usage is TRBJ2-1; possibly TRBD2 for D (6 bases). The CDR3 has 14 residues. V lost 4 bases to trimming and J lost 9 bases, with 17 bases between them. From germline, CDR1 is SGDLS and CDR2 YYNGEE. In DNA form, the CDR3 reads TGTGCCAGCAGCAGCCGGGAGAGTTGGGGTGAGCAGTTCTTC. It is translated as CASSSRESWGEQFF.

The V call is TRBV29-1, the J call TRBJ2-1; 13 bases map to TRBD2. CDR3 length: 14 residues. With V trimmed by 6 bases and J by 10 bases, 9 bases remained unmatched. Germline V gene lookup returns CDR1 SQVTM and CDR2 ANQGSEA. The DNA for the CDR3 is TGCAGCGTGCGGACTAGCGGGAGCATCGTCGAGCAGTTCTTC. The encoded protein is CSVRTSGSIVEQFF.

This sequence joins TRBV14 and TRBJ1-2, with 9 bases lining up with TRBD1. The trim removed 4 bases at V and 4 bases at J, leaving 7 bases unmatched. The CDR3 is 15 amino acids. The germline V gene has CDR1 SGHDN and CDR2 FVKESK. The CDR3 is CASSPRTGATYGYTF. CDR3 DNA sequence: TGTGCCAGCAGCCCAAGGACAGGGGCTACCTATGGCTACACCTTC.

The rearrangement joins TRBV10-3 to TRBJ2-7; 8 bases agree with TRBD2. V lost 6 bases to trimming and J lost 0 bases; unmatched junction nucleotides: 13. The CDR3 loop spans 17 amino acids. CDR1 is ENHRY and CDR2 is SYGVKD in the germline V gene. CDR3 amino acids: CAIRKGVGLADSYEQYF. CDR3 in DNA: TGTGCCATCAGGAAGGGGGTTGGACTAGCCGACTCCTACGAGCAGTACTTC.